Listed below are T cell receptor beta chains from one sample, sequenced in a study of CD8 T cells in ankylosing spondylitis. TCRdb re-called the 5' RACE reads through MiXCR, storing one row per CDR3 protein. Of about 340,000 distinct CDR3 sequences in the sample, less than 9.5% were seen once. The sequenced material came from blood, either unsorted or a sorted T cell fraction (not recorded which). The origin of the receptors is a male donor with ankylosing spondylitis. Each CDR3 is given with its conserved first and last residue. D genes are given only for firm matches. The size field is filled for only some rows; it gives once, few, many or a size class.

TGTGCCAGCAGCATACTGTCCCGGGACATTCAGTACTTC	CASSILSRDIQYF	-	TRBJ2-4	-	13	TRBV13
TGCAGCGTTGTCGCACCCGGGACAGGTGATGGCTACACCTTC	CSVVAPGTGDGYTF	TRBD1	TRBJ1-2	-	14	TRBV29-1
TGTGCCAGCAGCCAAGTTCAGCGGGAGGGGGATACGCAGTATTTT	CASSQVQREGDTQYF	TRBD2	TRBJ2-3	-	15	TRBV4-2
TGTGCCAGCAGCAACAGCGGGAGGGGTACAGATACGCAGTATTTT	CASSNSGRGTDTQYF	TRBD2	TRBJ2-3	-	15	TRBV6-1
TGTGCCAGTAAACTAGATGCAGATACGCAGTATTTT	CASKLDADTQYF	-	TRBJ2-3	few	12	TRBV12-3/TRBV12-4
TGCAGCGTGGTTACAGGGGGCCGCGATCAGCCCCAGCATTTT	CSVVTGGRDQPQHF	TRBD1	TRBJ1-5	many	14	TRBV29-1
TGCAGTGCTAGAGGGAGGCTAGCGGGAGGCATTCAGTACTTC	CSARGRLAGGIQYF	TRBD2	TRBJ2-4	-	14	TRBV20-1
TGCAGCGTTGATGGGGGGAGGTCCTACAATGAGCAGTTCTTC	CSVDGGRSYNEQFF	-	TRBJ2-1	-	14	TRBV29-1
TGCGCCAGCAGCCCGGGACTAGCGGGCATCCAAGAGACCCAGTACTTC	CASSPGLAGIQETQYF	TRBD2	TRBJ2-5	few	16	TRBV4-1
TGTGCCAGCAGCGACGCCTCGGTGGGAACCTACGAGCAGTACTTC	CASSDASVGTYEQYF	-	TRBJ2-7	few	15	TRBV6-1
TGTGCCAGCAGCCAACGAGCGGGAGTGCCGTTCTTC	CASSQRAGVPFF	TRBD2	TRBJ2-1	-	12	TRBV3-1
TGCGCCAGCAGCCCGGAGGGCAGGGCCTACGAGCAGTACTTC	CASSPEGRAYEQYF	-	TRBJ2-7	-	14	TRBV5-1
TGCAGTGCTAGAGAAAACTATAGCAATCAGCCCCAGCATTTT	CSARENYSNQPQHF	-	TRBJ1-5	few	14	TRBV20-1
TGTGCCAGTAGGGGCCGGACTAGCGGCAACAATGAGCAGTTCTTC	CASRGRTSGNNEQFF	TRBD2	TRBJ2-1	-	15	TRBV19
TGTGCCAGCAGCTTAGAGGGAGGGCCTCCCAAGGACATTCAGTACTTC	CASSLEGGPPKDIQYF	TRBD2	TRBJ2-4	few	16	TRBV7-9
TGCGCCAGCAGCCCCAACAGTTCCCCCCGCTCTGGGGCCAACGTCCTGACTTTC	CASSPNSSPRSGANVLTF	-	TRBJ2-6	-	18	TRBV5-1
TGTGCCAGCTCAATCACGGGAGGAACGAATGAAAAACTGTTTTTT	CASSITGGTNEKLFF	-	TRBJ1-4	-	15	TRBV18
TGTGCCAGCAGTTTCTCCCCGCAGACCCAGTACTTC	CASSFSPQTQYF	-	TRBJ2-5	many	12	TRBV27
TGTGCCAGCAGCCGAGGGAGGGGCTACACCTTC	CASSRGRGYTF	-	TRBJ1-2	many	11	TRBV3-1
TGTGCCAGCAGCTTCCGGGACAGGGATCTTATTGGGCAGTTCTTC	CASSFRDRDLIGQFF	TRBD1	TRBJ2-1	few	15	TRBV5-6
TGTGCCTGGAGTGTATTGGACAGGGATAGTTCCGAGCAGTACTTC	CAWSVLDRDSSEQYF	TRBD1	TRBJ2-7	-	15	TRBV30
TGTGCCAGCAGCCAAGTTGGGGGGACTAGCTACAATGAGCAGTTCTTC	CASSQVGGTSYNEQFF	TRBD2	TRBJ2-1	many	16	TRBV4-2
TGTGCCAGCAGCTCCTGGGACAGGGGAGAAGCTTTCTTT	CASSSWDRGEAFF	TRBD1	TRBJ1-1	-	13	TRBV12-3/TRBV12-4
TGCGCCAGCAGCCCTCAAAGGTTGCGAGGGAGTGGAGAGACCCAGTACTTC	CASSPQRLRGSGETQYF	-	TRBJ2-5	few	17	TRBV4-3
TGTGCCAGCAGTGAGGACAGGGAATGGAGTGGCTACACCTTC	CASSEDREWSGYTF	TRBD1	TRBJ1-2	-	14	TRBV6-1
TGTGCCAGCAGCTTAGTTGCTAGCGGGATCACCGGGGAGCTGTTTTTT	CASSLVASGITGELFF	TRBD2	TRBJ2-2	many	16	TRBV7-2